Presented here are 3 T cell receptor beta chains from one specimen sequenced in a study of a mutant IDH1 vaccine in newly diagnosed glioma. These TCRs' antigens remain unknown. Clones were sequenced by immunoSEQ multiplex PCR, and TCRdb holds only the in-frame ones, with some missing. The table has approximately 66,000 clones, 84% seen once. Time point specified: week 23, last vaccination. Each vaccine dose was 300 ug of mutant IDH1 20-mer peptide, with topical imiquimod. This material consisted of PBMCs, taken from a glioma patient whose treatment included an IDH1 peptide vaccine. These receptors all stem from a man between 18 and 35 years old with glioma.

This clone was counted between two and nine times. The chain has TRBV11-2 and TRBJ2-1; 16 nucleotides match TRBD2. V lost 6 bases to trimming and J lost 7 bases; unmatched junction nucleotides: 12. The V gene's germline CDR1 is SGHAT and CDR2 FQNNGV. The CDR3 covers 18 residues. CDR3 region: CASSGPSGLAGGVNEQFF. The CDR3 DNA sequence: TGTGCCAGCAGTGGCCCCTCGGGACTAGCGGGAGGGGTAAATGAGCAGTTCTTC.

The V and J genes are TRBV29-1 and TRBJ1-3; unclear D gene. Between the trimmed V and J ends, which lost 3 bases and 0 bases, there was a span of 6 bases. CDR3 length: 13 amino acids. CDR1 and CDR2 from the germline V gene are SQVTM and ANQGSEA. For the CDR3, the DNA is TGCAGCGTTGAGTACAACTCTGGAAACACCATATATTTT. It encodes CSVEYNSGNTIYF.

This clone was seen a few times. This sequence joins TRBV7-2 and TRBJ1-1, with 10 bases aligning to TRBD1. The germline CDR1 and CDR2 sequences are SGHTA and FQGNSA. With V trimmed by 7 bases and J by 0 bases, 5 bases remained unmatched. This CDR3 comprises 15 residues. Here the CDR3 DNA reads TGTGCCAGCAACTGGGACAGGGGATTGAACACTGAAGCTTTCTTT. Amino acids: CASNWDRGLNTEAFF.